A single sample gave rise to the 25 T cell receptor beta chains below, sequenced in a study of CD8+CD57+ T cells in acquired aplastic anemia. Sequenced patients had shown CD8+CD57+ cell expansion by flow cytometry. Profiling of TCR beta VDJ combinations and CDR3 sequences used genomic DNA as template. TCRdb independently ran MiXCR on the reads; one entry per CDR3 protein. Of 220,000 or so distinct CDR3 sequences in the sample, 55% to 65% were seen once. The sequenced sample was sorted CD4+, CD8+, or CD8+CD57+ T cells (not recorded which) from PBMCs. These TCRs come from a human donor with aplastic anemia.

This clonotype was observed once. The chain carries TRBV20-1 and TRBJ2-7; the match to TRBD2 covers 11 bases. The V segment lost 0 bases and the J segment 4 bases; nucleotides outside the gene matches: 2. Germline assignment: CDR1 DFQATT and CDR2 SNEGSKA (reference sequence). This CDR3 spans 14 amino acids. The CDR3 region is CSARDWTSGYEQYF. CDR3 coding DNA: TGCAGTGCTAGAGATTGGACTAGCGGGTACGAGCAGTACTTC.

The genes are TRBV5-6 and TRBJ1-4; no clear D gene. The germline V gene encodes CDR1 SGHDT and CDR2 YYEEEE. Between the trimmed V and J ends, which lost 2 bases and 7 bases, there was a span of 6 bases. The CDR3 contains 12 residues. In DNA form, the CDR3 reads TGTGCCAGCAGCTTCCTATTTGAAAAACTGTTTTTT. Amino acid sequence: CASSFLFEKLFF.

The chain uses TRBV19 and TRBJ2-7; D is ambiguous. CDR3 length: 14 residues. V lost 3 bases to trimming and J lost 2 bases, with 11 bases between them. The germline gives CDR1 LNHDA, CDR2 SQIVND (reference sequence). This CDR3 reads CASSIQVGTYEQYF. For the CDR3, the DNA is TGTGCCAGTAGTATTCAGGTTGGGACCTACGAGCAGTACTTC.

The gene calls are TRBV29-1 and TRBJ2-5, with D perhaps matching TRBD1 (5 bases). Between the trimmed V and J ends, which lost 7 bases and 5 bases, there was a span of 8 bases. Per the germline V gene, CDR1 is SQVTM and CDR2 is ANQGSEA. This CDR3 is built from 10 residues. The DNA of the CDR3 is TGCAGCGGGGGCGTGGAGACCCAGTACTTC. It yields the protein CSGGVETQYF.

The V gene is TRBV28, the J gene TRBJ2-1; 7 positions match TRBD2. CDR1 is MDHEN, CDR2 SYDVKM, per germline. With V trimmed by 3 bases and J by 4 bases, 9 bases remained unmatched. The CDR3 length is 16 residues. The CDR3 DNA follows: TGTGCCAGCAGTTTTCCGTCCCAGCGGGGATACAATGAGCAGTTCTTC. This codes for CASSFPSQRGYNEQFF.

The chain carries TRBV29-1 and TRBJ2-7, with D possibly being TRBD1 or TRBD2 (5 bases each). The germline CDR1 and CDR2 sequences are SQVTM and ANQGSEA. The CDR3 spans 14 residues. Trimming took 4 bases from V and 2 from J, leaving 15 bases between them. In DNA form, the CDR3 reads TGCAGCGTTGCCCCCGGGACCGCGACCTACGAGCAGTACTTC. Its translation is CSVAPGTATYEQYF.

The genes are TRBV6-2 or TRBV6-3 and TRBJ2-1; D tentatively reads TRBD1 or TRBD2 (7 bases each). CDR3 length equals 15 residues. V dropped 6 bases and J dropped 5 bases, with 17 bases sitting between them. The V gene's germline CDR1 is MNHEY and CDR2 SVGEGT. DNA of the CDR3: TGTGCCAGCAGCGAGTCAGGGGGGGCCAACAATGAGCAGTTCTTC. It codes for CASSESGGANNEQFF.

The chain combines TRBV29-1 with TRBJ2-1, with 11 bases fitting TRBD2. The J segment lost 2 bases and the V segment lost 6 bases, leaving 6 bases of the junction unmatched. Germline V lookup: CDR1 SQVTM, CDR2 ANQGSEA. The CDR3 totals 15 residues. CDR3: CSVGKLAGAYNEQFF. The DNA of the CDR3 is TGCAGCGTGGGAAAACTAGCGGGGGCCTACAATGAGCAGTTCTTC.

The J gene is TRBJ2-7, the V gene TRBV20-1; 11 bases are a match to TRBD2. CDR1 and CDR2 from the germline V gene are DFQATT and SNEGSKA (reference sequence). After removal of 5 bases from V and 0 bases from J, the junction contained 9 bases not matched to a gene. This CDR3 has 16 amino acids. CDR3 in amino acids: CSAAGTSGSRSYEQYF. The CDR3 DNA is TGCAGTGCTGCCGGGACTAGCGGATCCCGCTCCTACGAGCAGTACTTC.

V gene TRBV12-3 or TRBV12-4 combines with J gene TRBJ1-2, with 9 bases identical to TRBD1. Trimming removed 6 bases from V and 4 bases from J; junction bases left unmatched: 6. The CDR3 is 14 amino acids. As DNA, the CDR3 is TGTGCCAGCAGGCTACAGGGGGCGAGCTATGGCTACACCTTC. Residues: CASRLQGASYGYTF.

The V and J genes are TRBV2 and TRBJ1-1; D is unclear. Germline V CDR1 and CDR2: SNHLY, FYNNEI. The V and J ends lost 7 bases and 2 bases respectively, with 14 bases between them. The CDR3 runs to 14 residues. CDR3 protein: CASTLRRINTEAFF. The CDR3 DNA sequence: TGTGCCAGCACCCTAAGAAGAATTAACACTGAAGCTTTCTTT. Based on the CDR3 plus reference TRBV2 and TRBJ1-1, the full variable domain is EPEVTQTPSHQVTQMGQEVILRCVPISNHLYFYWYRQILGQKVEFLVSFYNNEISEKSEIFDDQFSVERPDGSNFTLKIRSTKLEDSAMYFCASTLRRINTEAFFGQGTRLTVV.

This clonotype has only a few counts. The CDR3 sequence: CATSGRDRDYEQYF. CDR3 nucleotides: TGTGCCACCAGCGGCCGGGACAGGGACTACGAGCAGTACTTC. The gene calls are TRBV15 and TRBJ2-7, with 9 bases identical to TRBD1. CDR3 length: 14 amino acids. The germline gives CDR1 LNHNV, CDR2 YYDKDF (reference sequence). Trimming took 5 bases from V and 3 from J; bases not matched to a gene: 5. The complete variable domain, with remaining parts taken from reference TRBV15 and TRBJ2-7, reads DAMVIQNPRYQVTQFGKPVTLSCSQTLNHNVMYWYQQKSSQAPKLLFHYYDKDFNNEADTPDNFQSRRPNTSFCFLDIRSPGLGDTAMYLCATSGRDRDYEQYFGPGTRLTVT.

A word on this clonotype: The CDR3 end shows no conserved phenylalanine or tryptophan, and so a read error is likely. The chain employs TRBV15 and TRBJ1-1; 9 bases agree with TRBD1. This CDR3 contains 21 residues. The germline CDR1 and CDR2 sequences are LNHNV and YYDKDF (reference sequence). V trimming: 2 bases; J trimming: 2 bases; junction bases outside the gene matches: 21. CDR3 coding DNA: TGTGCCACCAGCAGACCATTTCCGGGACAGGGTGCAGTTTCGGGTAACACTGAAGCTTTCCTT. It translates to CATSRPFPGQGAVSGNTEAFL.

This clonotype was observed a few times. The chain employs TRBV20-1 and TRBJ2-7; no reliable D call. Germline V gene data show CDR1 as DFQATT and CDR2 as SNEGSKA (reference sequence). The V and J ends lost 6 bases and 3 bases respectively, with 3 bases between them. This CDR3 comprises 9 residues. CDR3 amino acids: CSARYEQYF. DNA of the CDR3: TGCAGTGCACGCTACGAGCAGTACTTC.

This chain uses TRBV25-1 with TRBJ2-1; 8 positions agree with TRBD2. The CDR3 is 17 amino acids. Trimming at V came to 5 bases and at J to 2 bases, leaving 11 bases not matched to a gene. CDR1 is MGHDK, CDR2 SYGVNS, per germline. The CDR3 reads CASSPLRREAPYNEQFF. The CDR3 region has the DNA TGTGCCAGCAGTCCCCTCAGGCGGGAGGCCCCCTACAATGAGCAGTTCTTC.

The J gene is TRBJ2-5, the V gene TRBV7-2; D remains unclear. Germline V CDR1 and CDR2: SGHTA, FQGNSA. The CDR3 extends over 15 amino acids. Trimming pared 1 base from V and 1 base from J, leaving 10 bases between. The chain's CDR3 is CASSLGWYSQETQYF. The CDR3 DNA follows: TGTGCCAGCAGCTTAGGCTGGTACAGCCAAGAGACCCAGTACTTC.

The chain combines TRBV20-1 with TRBJ1-2, with TRBD1 identical over 9 bases. CDR1 DFQATT and CDR2 SNEGSKA come from the germline V gene (reference sequence). With 2 bases clipped from V and 7 bases from J, the junction kept 5 bases outside the gene matches. The CDR3 has 13 amino acids. The CDR3 sequence is CSARKQGARGYTF. CDR3 nucleotides: TGCAGTGCTAGAAAACAGGGGGCGCGTGGCTACACCTTC.

This clonotype was detected ten times or more. This rearrangement joins TRBV4-1 to TRBJ1-5; D is ambiguous. This CDR3 contains 13 residues. Trimming cost V 1 base and J 1 base, with 2 bases left between them. Per germline, CDR1 MGHRA and CDR2 YSYEKL. The CDR3 DNA reads as TGCGCCAGCAGCCAAGGCAGCAATCAGCCCCAGCATTTT. Translation: CASSQGSNQPQHF.

The CDR3, as DNA: TGCAGTGCTAGTGGCGACACCCTGAACACTGAAGCTTTCTTT. This encodes CSASGDTLNTEAFF. V is TRBV20-1 and J is TRBJ1-1; no reliable D call. The CDR3 extends over 14 amino acids. CDR1 and CDR2 (germline): DFQATT, SNEGSKA (reference sequence). Trimming pared 3 bases from V and 0 bases from J, leaving 11 bases between.

This chain links TRBV9 with TRBJ2-3; D unclear. V was cut by 0 bases and J by 2 bases, with 13 bases left in between. CDR3 length: 16 amino acids. Germline V CDR1 and CDR2: SGDLS, YYNGEE. The CDR3 reads CASSVGPLTSTDTQYF. Here the CDR3 DNA reads TGTGCCAGCAGCGTAGGTCCGCTGACATCCACAGATACGCAGTATTTT.

This chain links TRBV19 with TRBJ2-1, with D maybe TRBD1 (6 bases). V was clipped by 4 bases and J by 8 bases, with 18 bases between them. The germline CDR1 and CDR2 sequences are LNHDA and SQIVND (reference sequence). There are 15 residues in the CDR3. CDR3 DNA: TGTGCCAGTAGTAGACAGGTCGTGAGGGGCGATGAGCAGTTCTTC. Translating gives CASSRQVVRGDEQFF.

Only a few counts were recorded for this clonotype. V gene TRBV7-8 combines with J gene TRBJ1-2; 8 bases agree with TRBD1. The CDR3 is 14 residues long. The trim removed 1 base at V and 8 bases at J, leaving 6 bases unmatched. Germline CDR1 and CDR2: SGHVS and FQNEAQ. The CDR3 sequence: CASSLGAGGGGYTF. The DNA for the CDR3 is TGTGCCAGCAGCTTAGGGGCAGGGGGCGGCGGCTACACCTTC.

The chain carries TRBV20-1 and TRBJ1-1, with D tentatively TRBD1 (5 bases). CDR3 length: 12 residues. CDR1 and CDR2 from the germline V gene are DFQATT and SNEGSKA (reference sequence). Trimming pared 3 bases from V and 3 bases from J, leaving 8 bases between. The CDR3 protein is CSASRGDTEAFF. The CDR3 DNA sequence: TGCAGTGCTAGCCGGGGGGACACTGAAGCTTTCTTT.

The gene calls are TRBV11-2 and TRBJ2-3, with D possibly being TRBD2 (5 bases). Deletions cut 0 bases from V and 4 bases from J, with 11 bases between. Germline V gene data show CDR1 as SGHAT and CDR2 as FQNNGV. The CDR3 loop spans 15 amino acids. Here the CDR3 reads CASSLDPPSPDTQYF. The CDR3 bases are TGTGCCAGCAGCTTAGACCCGCCTAGCCCAGATACGCAGTATTTT.

The rearrangement joins TRBV7-8 to TRBJ2-7; the D gene could be TRBD1 or TRBD2 (5 bases each). CDR3 length equals 14 residues. Germline CDR1 SGHVS, CDR2 FQNEAQ. The V end lost 5 bases, the J end lost 6 bases, and 17 bases lay between the germline ends. In DNA form, the CDR3 reads TGTGCCAGCAGCGTATCCCATCAGAGGGGCGAGCAGTACTTC. Encoded protein: CASSVSHQRGEQYF.